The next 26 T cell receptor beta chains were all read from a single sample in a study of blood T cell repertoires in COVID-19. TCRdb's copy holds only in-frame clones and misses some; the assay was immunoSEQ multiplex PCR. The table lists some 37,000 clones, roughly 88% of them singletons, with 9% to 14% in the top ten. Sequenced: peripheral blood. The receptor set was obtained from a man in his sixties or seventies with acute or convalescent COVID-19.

The CDR3 coding sequence is TGTGCCAGCAGCTTAGAGGGACAGGAGACCAGTCAGTACTTC. This encodes CASSLEGQETSQYF. This sequence joins TRBV7-9 and TRBJ2-7, with TRBD1 matching 8 bases. This CDR3 is 14 amino acids long. The V segment lost 1 base and the J segment 10 bases; nucleotides outside the gene matches: 9. Germline-derived CDR1 and CDR2 are SEHNR and FQNEAQ (reference sequence).

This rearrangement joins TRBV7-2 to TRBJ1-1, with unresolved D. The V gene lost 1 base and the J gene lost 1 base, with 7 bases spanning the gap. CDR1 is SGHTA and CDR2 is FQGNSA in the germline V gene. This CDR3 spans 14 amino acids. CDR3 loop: CASSLGHSNTEAFF. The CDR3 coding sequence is TGTGCCAGCAGCTTAGGACATTCGAACACTGAAGCTTTCTTT.

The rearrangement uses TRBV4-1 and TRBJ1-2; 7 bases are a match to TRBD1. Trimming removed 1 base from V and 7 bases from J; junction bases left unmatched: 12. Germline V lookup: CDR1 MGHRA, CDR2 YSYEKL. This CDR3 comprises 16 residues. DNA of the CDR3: TGCGCCAGCAGCCAAGCAGTAAACAGGGGAGCTAGTGGCTACACCTTC. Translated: CASSQAVNRGASGYTF.

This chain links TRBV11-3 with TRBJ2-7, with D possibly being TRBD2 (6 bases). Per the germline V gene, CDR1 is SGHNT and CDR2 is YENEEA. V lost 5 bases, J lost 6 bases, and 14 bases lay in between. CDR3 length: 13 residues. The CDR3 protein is CASSRVGLPEQYF. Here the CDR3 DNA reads TGTGCCAGCAGCCGAGTCGGACTACCCGAGCAGTACTTC. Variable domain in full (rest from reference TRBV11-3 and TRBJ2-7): EAGVVQSPRYKIIEKKQPVAFWCNPISGHNTLYWYLQNLGQGPELLIRYENEEAVDDSQLPKDRFSAERLKGVDSTLKIQPAELGDSAVYLCASSRVGLPEQYFGPGTRLTVT.

Here the CDR3 reads CATWTGSKSGEAFF. CDR3 sequence (DNA): TGTGCCACCTGGACAGGCTCGAAATCGGGTGAAGCTTTCTTT. V usage is TRBV27 and J usage is TRBJ1-1, with 7 bases identical to TRBD1. Losses at the gene ends were 10 bases for V and 7 bases for J; bases not matched to a gene: 15. The CDR3 runs to 14 residues. Germline CDR1 is MNHEY and CDR2 is SMNVEV (reference sequence).

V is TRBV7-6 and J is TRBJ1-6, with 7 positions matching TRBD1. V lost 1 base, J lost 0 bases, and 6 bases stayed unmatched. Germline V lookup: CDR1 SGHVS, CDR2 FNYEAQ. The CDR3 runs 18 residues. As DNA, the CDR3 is TGTGCCAGCAGCTTAGTACCGGGGGACAGCTCCTATAATTCACCCCTCCACTTT. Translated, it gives CASSLVPGDSSYNSPLHF.

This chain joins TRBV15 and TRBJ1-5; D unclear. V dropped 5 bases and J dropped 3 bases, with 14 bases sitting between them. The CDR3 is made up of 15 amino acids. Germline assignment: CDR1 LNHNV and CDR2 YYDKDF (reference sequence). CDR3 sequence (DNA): TGTGCCACCAGCCCCCAACGGCAGGCCAATCAGCCCCAGCATTTT. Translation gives CATSPQRQANQPQHF. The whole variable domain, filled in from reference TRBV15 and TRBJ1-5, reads DAMVIQNPRYQVTQFGKPVTLSCSQTLNHNVMYWYQQKSSQAPKLLFHYYDKDFNNEADTPDNFQSRRPNTSFCFLDIRSPGLGDTAMYLCATSPQRQANQPQHFGDGTRLSIL.

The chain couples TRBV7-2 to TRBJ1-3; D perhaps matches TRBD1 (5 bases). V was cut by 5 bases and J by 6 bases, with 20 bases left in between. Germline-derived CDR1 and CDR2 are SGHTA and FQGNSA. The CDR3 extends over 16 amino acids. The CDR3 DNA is TGTGCCAGCAGCCCCCGACAGTTAAATGGGTTAAACACCATATATTTT. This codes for CASSPRQLNGLNTIYF.

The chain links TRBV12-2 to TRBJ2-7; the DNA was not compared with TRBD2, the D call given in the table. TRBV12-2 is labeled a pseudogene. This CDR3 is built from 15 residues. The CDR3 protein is CASRLFDYRDGEQYF. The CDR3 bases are TGTGCAAGTCGCTTGTTTGACTACCGAGACGGGGAGCAGTACTTC.

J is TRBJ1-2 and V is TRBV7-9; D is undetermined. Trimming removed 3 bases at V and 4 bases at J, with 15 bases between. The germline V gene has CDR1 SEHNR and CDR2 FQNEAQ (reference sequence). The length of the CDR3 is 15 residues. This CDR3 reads CASSLDSFLGYGYTF. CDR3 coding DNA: TGTGCCAGCAGCTTGGACTCCTTTTTAGGCTATGGCTACACCTTC.

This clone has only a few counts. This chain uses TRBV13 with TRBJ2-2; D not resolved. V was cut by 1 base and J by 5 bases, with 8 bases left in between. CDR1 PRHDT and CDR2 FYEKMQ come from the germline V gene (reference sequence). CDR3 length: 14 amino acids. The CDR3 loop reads CASSLAVRTGELFF. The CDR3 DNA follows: TGTGCCAGCAGCTTAGCTGTTCGGACCGGGGAGCTGTTTTTT.

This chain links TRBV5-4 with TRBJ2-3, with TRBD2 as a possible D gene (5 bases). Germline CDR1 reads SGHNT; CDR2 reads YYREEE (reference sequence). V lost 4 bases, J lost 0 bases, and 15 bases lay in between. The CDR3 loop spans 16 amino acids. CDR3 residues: CASSPGVETSTDTQYF. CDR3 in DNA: TGTGCCAGCAGCCCCGGGGTGGAGACTAGCACAGATACGCAGTATTTT.

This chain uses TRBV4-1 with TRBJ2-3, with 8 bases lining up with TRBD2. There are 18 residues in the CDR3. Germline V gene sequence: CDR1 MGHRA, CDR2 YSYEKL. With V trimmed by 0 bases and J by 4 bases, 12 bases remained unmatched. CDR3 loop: CASSQEGTRDGVADTQYF. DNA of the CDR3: TGCGCCAGCAGCCAAGAGGGGACTAGGGATGGGGTAGCAGATACGCAGTATTTT.

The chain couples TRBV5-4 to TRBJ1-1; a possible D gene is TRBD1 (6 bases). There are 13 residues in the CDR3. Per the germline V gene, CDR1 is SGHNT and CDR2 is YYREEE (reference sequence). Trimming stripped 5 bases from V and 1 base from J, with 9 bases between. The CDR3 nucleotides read TGTGCCAGCAGGCAGGGACAGAACACTGAAGCTTTCTTT. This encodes CASRQGQNTEAFF.

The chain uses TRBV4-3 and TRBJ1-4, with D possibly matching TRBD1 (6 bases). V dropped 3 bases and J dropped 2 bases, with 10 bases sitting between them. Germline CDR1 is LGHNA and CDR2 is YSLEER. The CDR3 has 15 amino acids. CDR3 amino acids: CASSQGAGTNEKLFF. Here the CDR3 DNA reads TGCGCCAGCAGCCAGGGGGCAGGGACTAATGAAAAACTGTTTTTT.

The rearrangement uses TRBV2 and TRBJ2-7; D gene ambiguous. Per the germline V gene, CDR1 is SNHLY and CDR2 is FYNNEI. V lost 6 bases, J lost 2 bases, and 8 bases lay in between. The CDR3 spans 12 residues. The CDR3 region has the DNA TGTGCCAGCAGCGTCCAGACCTACGAGCAGTACTTC. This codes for CASSVQTYEQYF.

The DNA for the CDR3 is TGCGCCAGCAGCTTGGCTGTGGCGGGAGGCTCCTACGAGCAGTACTTC. It specifies CASSLAVAGGSYEQYF. This chain joins TRBV5-1 and TRBJ2-7; 8 nucleotides line up with TRBD2. Germline CDR1 and CDR2: SGHRS and YFSETQ. Losses at the gene ends were 0 bases for V and 0 bases for J; bases not matched to a gene: 5. The CDR3 sequence is 16 residues long. The full variable domain, in which reference TRBV5-1 and TRBJ2-7 provide the parts outside the CDR3, is KAGVTQTPRYLIKTRGQQVTLSCSPISGHRSVSWYQQTPGQGLQFLFEYFSETQRNKGNFPGRFSGRQFSNSRSEMNVSTLELGDSALYLCASSLAVAGGSYEQYFGPGTRLTVT.

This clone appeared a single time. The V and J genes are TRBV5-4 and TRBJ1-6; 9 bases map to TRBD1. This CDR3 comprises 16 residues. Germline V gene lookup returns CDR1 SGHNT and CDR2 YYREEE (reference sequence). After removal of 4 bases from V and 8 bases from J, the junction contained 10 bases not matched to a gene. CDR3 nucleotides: TGTGCCAGCAGCGCAAAAACAGGGGGCAGGGATTCACCCCTCCACTTT. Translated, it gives CASSAKTGGRDSPLHF.

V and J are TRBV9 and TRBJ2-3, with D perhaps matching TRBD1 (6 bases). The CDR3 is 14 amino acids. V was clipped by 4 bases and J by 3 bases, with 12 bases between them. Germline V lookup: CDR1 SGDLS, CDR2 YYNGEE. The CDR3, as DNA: TGTGCCAGCAGCAAGGGGCAGGGGACAGATACGCAGTATTTT. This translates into CASSKGQGTDTQYF.

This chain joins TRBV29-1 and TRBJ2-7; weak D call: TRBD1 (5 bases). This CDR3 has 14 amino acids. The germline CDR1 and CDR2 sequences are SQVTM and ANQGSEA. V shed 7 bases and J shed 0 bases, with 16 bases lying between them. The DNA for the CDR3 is TGCAGCGCTGGTGACTTGGGGCCCTCCTACGAGCAGTACTTC. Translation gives CSAGDLGPSYEQYF.

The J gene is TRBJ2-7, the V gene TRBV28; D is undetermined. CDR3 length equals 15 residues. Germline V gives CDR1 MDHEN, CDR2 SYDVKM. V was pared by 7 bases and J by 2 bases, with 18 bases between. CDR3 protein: CASTLFRLEPYEQYF. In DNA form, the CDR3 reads TGTGCCAGCACATTATTTCGACTGGAGCCCTACGAGCAGTACTTC.

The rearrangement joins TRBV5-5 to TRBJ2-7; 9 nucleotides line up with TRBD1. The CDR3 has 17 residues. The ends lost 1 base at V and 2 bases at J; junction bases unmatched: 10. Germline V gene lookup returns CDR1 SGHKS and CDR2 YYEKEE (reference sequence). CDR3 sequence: CASSLSPLRTGAYEQYF. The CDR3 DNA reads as TGTGCCAGCAGCTTGTCCCCCCTCAGGACAGGGGCCTACGAGCAGTACTTC.

DNA for the CDR3: TGCGCCAGCAGCTCGGGGGTTCAGGACTATGGCTACACCTTC. Translated: CASSSGVQDYGYTF. The chain employs TRBV5-1 and TRBJ1-2; D might be TRBD1 (5 bases). The CDR3 is 14 amino acids. Trimming took off 3 bases at V and 3 bases at J, with 12 bases between the two ends. The germline V gene encodes CDR1 SGHRS and CDR2 YFSETQ.

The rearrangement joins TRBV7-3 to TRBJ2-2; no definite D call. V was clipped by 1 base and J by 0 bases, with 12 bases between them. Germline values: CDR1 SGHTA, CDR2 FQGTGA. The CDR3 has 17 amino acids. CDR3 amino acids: CASSLIPLPPNTGELFF. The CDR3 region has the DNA TGTGCCAGCAGCTTAATCCCTCTTCCCCCGAACACCGGGGAGCTGTTTTTT. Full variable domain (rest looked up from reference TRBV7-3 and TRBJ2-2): GAGVSQTPSNKVTEKGKYVELRCDPISGHTALYWYRQSLGQGPEFLIYFQGTGAADDSGLPNDRFFAVRPEGSVSTLKIQRTERGDSAVYLCASSLIPLPPNTGELFFGEGSRLTVL.

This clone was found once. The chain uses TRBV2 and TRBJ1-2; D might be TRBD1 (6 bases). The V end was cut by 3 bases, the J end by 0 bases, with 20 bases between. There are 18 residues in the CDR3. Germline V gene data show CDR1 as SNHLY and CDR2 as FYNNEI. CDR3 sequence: CASSETLQGNGANYGYTF. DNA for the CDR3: TGTGCCAGCAGTGAGACCCTACAGGGAAACGGAGCTAACTATGGCTACACCTTC.

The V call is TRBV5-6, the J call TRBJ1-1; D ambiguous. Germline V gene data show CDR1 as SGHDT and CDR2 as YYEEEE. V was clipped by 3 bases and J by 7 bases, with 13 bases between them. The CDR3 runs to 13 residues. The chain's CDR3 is CASSSRGIDEAFF. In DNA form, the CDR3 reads TGTGCCAGCAGCTCGAGAGGGATTGATGAAGCTTTCTTT.